This TCR beta chain was sequenced for a study of blood T cell repertoires in COVID-19. This CDR3 comprises 12 residues. From germline, CDR1 is SGHVS and CDR2 FQNEAQ. The V segment lost 10 bases and the J segment 3 bases; nucleotides outside the gene matches: 5. This clone is a singleton in its sample. In the original processing: The authors estimated nucleated cell counts from reference gene primer amplification. Data came from immunoSEQ multiplex PCR; TCRdb stores just in-frame clones and leaves some out. V, J and clone size are taken as reported in that table, and D and trimming were inferred from the DNA itself. Of 80,000 to 100,000 clones listed, roughly 86% were seen once; the top ten hold about a tenth.

Sequenced material: peripheral blood. This sequence was found in a middle-aged man with acute or convalescent COVID-19. The V call is TRBV7-8, the J call TRBJ2-7, with 8 bases aligning to TRBD2. Here the CDR3 reads CATAAGDYEQYF. CDR3 in DNA: TGTGCCACAGCAGCGGGGGACTACGAGCAGTACTTC. Together with reference TRBV7-8 and TRBJ2-7, the CDR3 gives the full variable domain: GAGVSQSPRYKVAKRGQDVALRCDPISGHVSLFWYQQALGQGPEFLTYFQNEAQLDKSGLPSDRFFAERPEGSVSTLKIQRTQQEDSAVYLCATAAGDYEQYFGPGTRLTVT.